Here is one T cell receptor beta chain with its context. Its target is unknown. This specimen comes from a study of T cell responses to AZD1222 COVID-19 vaccine. This table comes from immunoSEQ multiplex PCR, and its TCRdb copy is limited to in-frame clones, with some not included. Of more than 110,000 clones listed, about 92% are singletons. CDR3 length: 14 amino acids. With 0 bases removed from V and 5 bases from J, the gap between germline ends came to 10 bases. Per the germline V gene, CDR1 is LGHDT and CDR2 is YNNKEL (reference sequence). Findings and limits, study-wide: Increased Spike-specific TCR breadth and depth were observed after two AZD1222 doses. Spike-wide coverage was observed for vaccine-associated CD4 TCRs, with dominant responses at 160-218 and 743-854.

The V call is TRBV3-1 (or the pseudogene TRBV3-2), the J call TRBJ1-1; D is unresolved. This TCR was recovered from an adult who received the AZD1222 COVID-19 vaccine. The source material was peripheral blood, sampled 28 days after the second AZD1222 dose. CDR3 amino acids: CASSQEVRETEAFF. The CDR3 DNA sequence: TGTGCCAGCAGCCAAGAGGTGAGGGAGACTGAAGCTTTCTTT.